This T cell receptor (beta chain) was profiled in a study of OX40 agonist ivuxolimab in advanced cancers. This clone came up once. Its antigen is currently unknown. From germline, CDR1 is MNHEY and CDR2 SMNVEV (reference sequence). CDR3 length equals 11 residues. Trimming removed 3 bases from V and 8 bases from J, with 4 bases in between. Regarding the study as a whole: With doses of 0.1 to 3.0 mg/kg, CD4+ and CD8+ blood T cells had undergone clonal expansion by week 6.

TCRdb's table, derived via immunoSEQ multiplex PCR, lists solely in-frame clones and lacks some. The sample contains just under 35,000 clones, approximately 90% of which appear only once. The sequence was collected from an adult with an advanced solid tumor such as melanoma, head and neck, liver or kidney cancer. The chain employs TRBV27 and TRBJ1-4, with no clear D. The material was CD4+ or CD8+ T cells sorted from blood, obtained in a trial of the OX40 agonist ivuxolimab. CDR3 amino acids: CASSLGEKLFF. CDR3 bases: TGTGCCAGCAGTTTGGGGGAAAAACTGTTTTTT.